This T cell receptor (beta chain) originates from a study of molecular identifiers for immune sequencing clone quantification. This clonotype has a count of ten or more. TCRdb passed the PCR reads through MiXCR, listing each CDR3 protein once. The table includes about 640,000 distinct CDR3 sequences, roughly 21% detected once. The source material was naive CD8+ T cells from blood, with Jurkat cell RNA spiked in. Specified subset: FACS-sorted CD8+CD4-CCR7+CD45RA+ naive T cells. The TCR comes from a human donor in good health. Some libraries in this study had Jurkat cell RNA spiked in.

Written as DNA, the CDR3 is TGCAGCGTTGAAGGGGAACAGCTTTATGGCTACACCTTC. This translates into CSVEGEQLYGYTF. The V call is TRBV29-1, the J call TRBJ1-2; D remains ambiguous. The germline V gene encodes CDR1 SQVTM and CDR2 ANQGSEA. The ends were cut back, 1 base at V and 5 bases at J, with 11 bases in the middle. The CDR3 length is 13 residues.